Presented here are 21 T cell receptor beta chains from one specimen sequenced in a study of blood T cell repertoires in COVID-19. The table came from immunoSEQ multiplex PCR; TCRdb's copy has only in-frame clones and leaves some out. The repertoire has roughly 200,000 clones, just under 90% of them found once; the top ten carry approximately 6.2%. The specimen sequenced was peripheral blood. These receptors all come from a man in his sixties who had recovered from COVID-19.

The V call is TRBV18, the J call TRBJ1-2, with 9 bases aligning to TRBD1. The V segment lost 0 bases and the J segment 8 bases; nucleotides outside the gene matches: 10. The length of the CDR3 is 16 residues. Germline CDR1 is KGHSH and CDR2 is LQKENI. CDR3 region: CASSPPRDRESGGYTF. The CDR3 nucleotides read TGTGCCAGCTCACCACCGAGGGACAGGGAAAGTGGGGGCTACACCTTC. Full variable domain (missing parts from reference TRBV18 and TRBJ1-2): NAGVMQNPRHLVRRRGQEARLRCSPMKGHSHVYWYRQLPEEGLKFMVYLQKENIIDESGMPKERFSAEFPKEGPSILRIQQVVRGDSAAYFCASSPPRDRESGGYTFGSGTRLTVV.

This clone was recorded only once. V usage is TRBV15 and J usage is TRBJ2-3; 7 nucleotides line up with TRBD2. V was pared by 4 bases and J by 1 base, with 2 bases of the junction left unmatched. The CDR3 is 14 amino acids. CDR1 LNHNV and CDR2 YYDKDF come from the germline V gene (reference sequence). The CDR3 DNA reads TGTGCCACCAGCACGAGCGGGGGCACAGATACGCAGTATTTT. This encodes CATSTSGGTDTQYF.

CDR3 DNA: TGTGCCAGCAGTTACGACTACCAAGAGACCCAGTACTTC. Protein: CASSYDYQETQYF. The genes are TRBV6-5 and TRBJ2-5; no firm D call. The CDR3 loop spans 13 amino acids. V lost 2 bases and J 0 bases, leaving 4 bases between the germline ends. CDR1 is MNHEY, CDR2 SVGAGI, per germline.

This clone was seen many times. V is TRBV11-2 and J is TRBJ1-2, with no clear D. The V end lost 3 bases, the J end lost 8 bases, and 10 bases lay between the germline ends. The CDR3 contains 12 residues. Germline values: CDR1 SGHAT, CDR2 FQNNGV. The CDR3 coding sequence is TGTGCCAGCAGCTTCCTAGGCGGGGGCTACACCTTC. Translated: CASSFLGGGYTF.

This clone has a handful of counts. The chain combines TRBV5-1 with TRBJ2-3, with 8 bases identical to TRBD2. Germline V gene sequence: CDR1 SGHRS, CDR2 YFSETQ. The CDR3 consists of 15 residues. Unmatched junction bases numbered 11, after V lost 1 base and J lost 10 bases. The CDR3 sequence: CASSLIGLAGSPQYF. In DNA, the CDR3 is TGCGCCAGCAGCTTGATAGGCCTAGCGGGCTCTCCGCAGTATTTT.

The chain joins TRBV7-9 to TRBJ1-2; D ambiguous. V shed 5 bases and J shed 8 bases, with 12 bases lying between them. CDR1 and CDR2 (germline): SEHNR, FQNEAQ (reference sequence). The CDR3 has 12 amino acids. The CDR3 sequence is CASSQTNTGYTF. The CDR3 DNA reads TGTGCCAGCAGCCAAACTAACACCGGCTACACCTTC.

This clone appeared a single time. The chain is built from TRBV5-1 and TRBJ2-7, with a tentative D call TRBD2 (6 bases). Germline V gives CDR1 SGHRS, CDR2 YFSETQ. Trimming pared 4 bases from V and 3 bases from J, leaving 11 bases between. This CDR3 contains 13 residues. CDR3 residues: CASSPGTLYEQYF. CDR3 DNA: TGCGCCAGCAGCCCCGGGACTCTCTACGAGCAGTACTTC. Drawing the rest from reference TRBV5-1 and TRBJ2-7, the complete variable domain is KAGVTQTPRYLIKTRGQQVTLSCSPISGHRSVSWYQQTPGQGLQFLFEYFSETQRNKGNFPGRFSGRQFSNSRSEMNVSTLELGDSALYLCASSPGTLYEQYFGPGTRLTVT.

V and J are TRBV29-1 and TRBJ2-1; possibly TRBD2 for D (5 bases). The ends were cut back, 6 bases at V and 4 bases at J, with 13 bases in the middle. The germline CDR1 and CDR2 sequences are SQVTM and ANQGSEA. This CDR3 is 13 amino acids long. The CDR3 spells CSVALRAYNEQFF. CDR3 nucleotides: TGCAGCGTCGCCCTGAGGGCTTACAATGAGCAGTTCTTC.

This clone was seen just once. The chain uses TRBV5-1 and TRBJ2-2; 9 bases are shared with TRBD2. V dropped 0 bases and J dropped 4; count of bases not matched to a gene: 1. This CDR3 has 15 residues. Germline CDR1 SGHRS, CDR2 YFSETQ. CDR3 coding DNA: TGCGCCAGCAGCTTGGTTAGCGGGAGCACCGGGGAGCTGTTTTTT. Amino acids: CASSLVSGSTGELFF.

The chain combines TRBV7-2 with TRBJ1-2; a weak D match, TRBD1 (5 bases). CDR1 is SGHTA and CDR2 is FQGNSA in the germline V gene. The CDR3 extends over 13 amino acids. Deletions cut 6 bases from V and 7 bases from J, with 15 bases between. The CDR3 DNA sequence: TGTGCCAGCAGTTGGGGGGGATACGGTGGCTACACCTTC. This sequence encodes CASSWGGYGGYTF.

The V call is TRBV29-1, the J call TRBJ1-2, with 8 nucleotides matching TRBD1. V lost 7 bases, J lost 9 bases, and 16 bases stayed unmatched. This CDR3 has 14 amino acids. Germline lookup yields CDR1 SQVTM and CDR2 ANQGSEA. The chain's CDR3 is CSGGGQVASLCYTF. CDR3 coding DNA: TGCAGCGGAGGGGGACAGGTGGCCAGTCTATGCTACACCTTC. The variable domain in full, with the rest retrieved from reference TRBV29-1 and TRBJ1-2, is SAVISQKPSRDICQRGTSLTIQCQVDSQVTMMFWYRQQPGQSLTLIATANQGSEATYESGFVIDKFPISRPNLTFSTLTVSNMSPEDSSIYLCSGGGQVASLCYTFGSGTRLTVV.

This chain joins TRBV21-1 and TRBJ2-7; the table's TRBD2 call for D was not verified on the DNA. TRBV21-1 is tagged as a pseudogene. The CDR3 consists of 15 residues. CDR3 sequence: CASSKGTSGSCEQYF. The CDR3, as DNA: TGTGCCAGCAGCAAAGGGACTAGCGGGAGTTGCGAGCAGTACTTC.

This clone showed up just once. The chain has TRBV30 and TRBJ2-1, with a possible D match to TRBD2 (6 bases). This CDR3 comprises 12 residues. Trimming shortened V by 3 bases and J by 9 bases, and 12 bases separated the two germline ends. The germline CDR1 and CDR2 sequences are GTSNPN and SVGIG (reference sequence). The CDR3 DNA sequence: TGTGCCTGGAGCGGGGGATCAGCTGAGCAGTTCTTC. Amino acid sequence: CAWSGGSAEQFF. Looking up the rest from reference TRBV30 and TRBJ2-1 gives the full variable domain: SQTIHQWPATLVQPVGSPLSLECTVEGTSNPNLYWYRQAAGRGLQLLFYSVGIGQISSEVPQNLSASRPQDRQFILSSKKLLLSDSGFYLCAWSGGSAEQFFGPGTRLTVL.

The gene calls are TRBV4-2 and TRBJ2-4, with a tentative D call TRBD2 (5 bases). CDR1 is LGHNA and CDR2 is YNFKEQ in the germline V gene. Deletions cut 1 base from V and 8 bases from J, with 12 bases between. The CDR3 has 14 amino acids. CDR3 sequence reads: CASSQAGARDIQYF. The CDR3 coding sequence is TGTGCCAGCAGCCAAGCGGGTGCGAGGGACATTCAGTACTTC.

This chain links TRBV12-3 or TRBV12-4 with TRBJ1-5; perhaps TRBD1 as D (5 bases). The CDR3 covers 13 residues. V gave up 9 bases and J gave up 6 bases, with 15 bases separating them. CDR3: CASVRGSGQPQHF. The CDR3 DNA is TGTGCCAGTGTTCGGGGGTCGGGTCAGCCCCAGCATTTT.

J is TRBJ2-1 and V is TRBV5-4, with 10 bases lining up with TRBD2. J was trimmed by 5 bases and V by 8 bases; bases with no gene match: 10. The CDR3 extends over 15 amino acids. The germline V gene encodes CDR1 SGHNT and CDR2 YYREEE (reference sequence). CDR3 residues: CASQTGTSAHNEQFF. CDR3 nucleotide sequence: TGTGCCAGTCAAACGGGGACTAGCGCCCACAATGAGCAGTTCTTC. The whole variable domain, remainder taken from reference TRBV5-4 and TRBJ2-1, is ETGVTQSPTHLIKTRGQQVTLRCSSQSGHNTVSWYQQALGQGPQFIFQYYREEENGRGNFPPRFSGLQFPNYSSELNVNALELDDSALYLCASQTGTSAHNEQFFGPGTRLTVL.

As to this clone: The same CDR3 also results from other DNA sequences found in this sample. V is TRBV5-5 and J is TRBJ1-2, with TRBD1 matching over 8 bases. The junction had 1 base not matched to a gene; V was cut back by 1 base and J by 2 bases. CDR1 is SGHKS, CDR2 YYEKEE, per germline (reference sequence). The CDR3 is 14 residues long. CDR3 nucleotide sequence: TGTGCCAGCAGCTTGAGGGACAGGAACTATGGCTACACCTTC. Translated, it gives CASSLRDRNYGYTF. Supplemented by reference TRBV5-5 and TRBJ1-2, the full variable domain reads DAGVTQSPTHLIKTRGQQVTLRCSPISGHKSVSWYQQVLGQGPQFIFQYYEKEERGRGNFPDRFSARQFPNYSSELNVNALLLGDSALYLCASSLRDRNYGYTFGSGTRLTVV.

This sequence joins TRBV4-1 and TRBJ1-4; D unresolved. The V gene lost 0 bases and the J gene lost 8 bases, with 16 bases spanning the gap. The CDR3 runs to 16 residues. Germline CDR1 reads MGHRA; CDR2 reads YSYEKL. This CDR3 reads CASSQDGGQKEEKLFF. The DNA of the CDR3 is TGCGCCAGCAGCCAAGATGGAGGCCAGAAAGAGGAAAAACTGTTTTTT.

The J gene is TRBJ2-2, the V gene TRBV30; D unresolved. Trimming stripped 0 bases from V and 2 bases from J, with 4 bases between. Germline V CDR1 and CDR2: GTSNPN, SVGIG (reference sequence). The CDR3 extends over 13 amino acids. The CDR3: CAWSVANTGELFF. The CDR3 DNA reads as TGTGCCTGGAGTGTAGCCAACACCGGGGAGCTGTTTTTT.

In its sample, this clone was seen once. This rearrangement joins TRBV5-4 to TRBJ2-1; 8 nucleotides align to TRBD2. V shed 2 bases and J 9 bases; nucleotides not matched to a gene: 10. The CDR3 is made up of 15 amino acids. CDR1 is SGHNT and CDR2 is YYREEE in the germline V gene (reference sequence). This chain's CDR3 is CASSLSGRGSGEQFF. The CDR3 DNA sequence: TGTGCCAGCAGCTTAAGCGGGAGAGGGTCCGGTGAGCAGTTCTTC.

This chain connects TRBV4-3 to TRBJ1-2; D perhaps matches TRBD1 (5 bases). The ends were cut back, 6 bases at V and 1 base at J, with 15 bases in the middle. The length of the CDR3 is 15 residues. Per the germline V gene, CDR1 is LGHNA and CDR2 is YSLEER. The CDR3 DNA sequence: TGCGCCAGCAGTCCCGGGACTGCACTTAACTATGGCTACACCTTC. It yields the protein CASSPGTALNYGYTF.